Listed here are 2 T cell receptor beta chains from one sample, sequenced in a study of vaccination effects on CD4 cells after COVID-19. CD4+ T cells specific for antigen were expanded with viral peptide pools by the ViraFEST assay before sequencing. Cultured cells yielded isolated CD4+ T cells after roughly 11 days. All study participants received two doses of BNT162b2 or mRNA-1273 vaccine. Their antigen targets remain unknown. The table came from immunoSEQ multiplex PCR; TCRdb's copy has only in-frame clones and leaves some out. The table shows 64,000 or so clones, with around 82% occurring only once. The material was CD4+ T cells from PBMCs cultured with HCoV-OC43 spike peptides, obtained after COVID-19 vaccination. The subset was: HCoV-OC43 spike overlapping peptide pool stimulation. The receptors here all came from a human donor who received a COVID-19 vaccine.

The rearrangement links TRBV9 to TRBJ1-1; a possible D gene is TRBD1 (6 bases). Germline loops: CDR1 SGDLS, CDR2 YYNGEE. V shed 3 bases and J shed 0 bases, with 18 bases lying between them. CDR3 size: 17 residues. CDR3 in DNA: TGTGCCAGCAGCGCCTTTGACAGGCCAAATTTGAACACTGAAGCTTTCTTT. Translating gives CASSAFDRPNLNTEAFF.

The gene calls are TRBV2 and TRBJ1-4; 7 bases fit TRBD1. The CDR3 is 15 residues long. Germline lookup yields CDR1 SNHLY and CDR2 FYNNEI. The V and J ends lost 8 bases and 1 base, in that order; junction bases with no gene match: 7. CDR3 sequence: CASGSTGVTNEKLFF. The CDR3 DNA reads as TGTGCCAGCGGCTCCACAGGGGTAACTAATGAAAAACTGTTTTTT.